This TCR beta chain was recovered during a study of cytomegalovirus exposure and HLA in healthy donors. A single count supports this clone. Sequenced by immunoSEQ multiplex PCR; TCRdb stores in-frame clones only, minus some. The sample contains 80,000 to 100,000 clones, about 90% of which appear only once. The length of the CDR3 is 16 residues. Per germline, CDR1 MDHEN and CDR2 SYDVKM. Trimming pared 6 bases from V and 1 base from J, leaving 18 bases between. The chain links TRBV28 to TRBJ1-2, with D perhaps matching TRBD1 (6 bases). This TCR derives from a man aged 18 to 30 in good health and CMV-seropositive. The sample comprised PBMCs. DNA for the CDR3: TGTGCCAGCAGGACTTATTTGGGACAAAATAACTATGGCTACACCTTC. Translated: CASRTYLGQNNYGYTF.